The next 5 T cell receptor beta chains were all read from a single sample in a study of blood T cell dynamics during melanoma immunotherapy (TCRdb year 2020). Library method: the immunoSEQ multiplex PCR assay. TCRdb provides this immuneACCESS table in a form limited to in-frame rearrangements. Some clones are lacking; in checked studies, under half of them reflect an unresolved V gene, and why the rest are absent is not known. The sample profile shows some 13,000 clones; 90% to 95% of them were found once. The ten largest clonotypes hold 0.18% of the sample. The sample's time point label, decoded: pre-treatment baseline. Sample: effector memory CD8+ T cells from blood, taken from a patient treated with checkpoint blockade. The origin of the receptors is a human donor with melanoma.

The chain recombines TRBV7-9 with TRBJ1-1; no firm D call. V was shortened by 1 base and J by 0 bases, with 6 bases between the two germline ends. There are 14 residues in the CDR3. In germline, CDR1 is SEHNR, CDR2 FQNEAQ (reference sequence). CDR3 bases: TGTGCCAGCAGCTTAGACAGCATGAACACTGAAGCTTTCTTT. It translates to CASSLDSMNTEAFF.

The V call is TRBV11-2, the J call TRBJ1-2, with D possibly TRBD1 on 5 matching bases. V lost 5 bases to trimming and J lost 6 bases, with 7 bases between them. Germline CDR1 reads SGHAT; CDR2 reads FQNNGV. This CDR3 region has 11 residues. The CDR3 reads CASSEQDGYTF. The CDR3 coding sequence is TGTGCCAGCAGCGAACAGGATGGCTACACCTTC.

V gene TRBV28 combines with J gene TRBJ1-1, with a weak D call TRBD1 (6 bases). Germline CDR1 MDHEN, CDR2 SYDVKM. This CDR3 comprises 17 residues. Trimming took 6 bases from V and 1 from J, leaving 21 bases between them. CDR3 bases: TGTGCCAGCAGACATACAGGGATTCAAGTTTCGAACACTGAAGCTTTCTTT. This encodes CASRHTGIQVSNTEAFF.

This sequence joins TRBV9 and TRBJ1-1; D is perhaps TRBD1 (5 bases). This CDR3 is 14 amino acids long. Trimming left V 3 bases short and J 4 bases short, with 13 bases between. Germline assignment: CDR1 SGDLS and CDR2 YYNGEE. For the CDR3, the DNA is TGTGCCAGCAGCGGTAGCAGGGATGGCACTGAAGCTTTCTTT. It codes for CASSGSRDGTEAFF.

V usage is TRBV6-5 and J usage is TRBJ1-1; TRBD1 matches at 7 bases. CDR1 MNHEY and CDR2 SVGAGI come from the germline V gene. CDR3 size: 15 residues. V shed 0 bases, J shed 1 base, and the junction held 2 bases outside the gene matches. The CDR3 reads CASSYSGTENTEAFF. CDR3 DNA: TGTGCCAGCAGTTACTCGGGGACAGAGAACACTGAAGCTTTCTTT.